These 27 T cell receptor beta chains were all obtained from the same sample, sequenced in a study of T cells after yellow fever vaccination. One entry per CDR3 protein, called by TCRdb with MiXCR from the 5' RACE reads. The data show tens of thousands of distinct CDR3 sequences, about 7.2% seen once. Material: CD8+ T cells sorted from PBMCs, obtained roughly 10 days after the first yellow fever vaccination. These receptors were obtained from a man between 18 and 29 years old who received the YFV17D yellow fever vaccine.

This chain joins TRBV4-3 and TRBJ2-2; 7 positions match TRBD1. The CDR3 is 17 amino acids. In germline, CDR1 is LGHNA, CDR2 YSLEER. V was clipped by 4 bases and J by 1 base; unmatched bases: 9. The CDR3 coding sequence is TGCGCCAGCAGCCCCTGGGGACAGTTAAAGAACACCGGGGAGCTGTTTTTT. The encoded protein is CASSPWGQLKNTGELFF.

This clonotype was recorded many times. V gene TRBV5-5 combines with J gene TRBJ2-1, with TRBD2 identical over 12 bases. The CDR3 has 15 amino acids. The germline gives CDR1 SGHKS, CDR2 YYEKEE (reference sequence). V dropped 4 bases and J dropped 4; count of bases not matched to a gene: 3. CDR3 nucleotide sequence: TGTGCCAGCAGCGTGACTAGCGGGGGTTACAATGAGCAGTTCTTC. Translation gives CASSVTSGGYNEQFF.

This clonotype was seen more than once but under ten times. The CDR3 loop is CASSYSRLSREKLFF. In nucleotides, the CDR3 is TGTGCCAGCAGTTACTCGAGATTGTCAAGGGAAAAACTGTTTTTT. The chain has TRBV6-2 or TRBV6-3 and TRBJ1-4; no firm D call. Trimming pared 0 bases from V and 8 bases from J, leaving 13 bases between. Looked up from germline, CDR1 is MNHEY and CDR2 is SVGEGT. The CDR3 length is 15 residues.

This clonotype was counted at least ten times. The gene calls are TRBV15 and TRBJ2-1; tentative D call: TRBD1 (6 bases). CDR1 is LNHNV, CDR2 YYDKDF, per germline (reference sequence). Trimming left V 4 bases short and J 3 bases short, with 16 bases between. This CDR3 region has 16 residues. CDR3: CATSNILGAVYNEQFF. The CDR3, as DNA: TGTGCCACCAGCAACATTCTGGGGGCCGTCTACAATGAGCAGTTCTTC.

The V call is TRBV28, the J call TRBJ2-7, with 7 positions matching TRBD1. Germline CDR1 is MDHEN and CDR2 is SYDVKM. With 5 bases clipped from V and 1 base from J, the junction kept 5 bases outside the gene matches. CDR3 length equals 14 residues. The CDR3 loop is CASSPRTGSYEQYV. The CDR3, as DNA: TGTGCCAGCAGTCCCCGGACAGGATCCTACGAGCAGTACGTC.

With regard to this clonotype: One end of the junction is discordant with germline, which a read error may explain. The genes are TRBV7-7 and TRBJ2-1; the D gene is possibly TRBD1 (6 bases). Per germline, CDR1 SSHAT and CDR2 FNYEAQ (reference sequence). CDR3 length: 15 amino acids. The chain's CDR3 is CASSLVVGAFNEQFF. The CDR3 nucleotides read TGTGCTAGCAGCTTAGTTGTGGGGGCTTTCAATGAGCAGTTCTTC.

This clonotype was counted at least ten times. The gene calls are TRBV4-1 and TRBJ1-1, with a possible D match to TRBD1 (6 bases). V lost 7 bases, J lost 6 bases, and 15 bases lay in between. The CDR3 has 13 amino acids. The germline V gene has CDR1 MGHRA and CDR2 YSYEKL. CDR3 sequence: CASNGGASSEAFF. CDR3 in DNA: TGCGCCAGCAATGGGGGCGCCAGCTCTGAAGCTTTCTTT.

There are many counts of this clonotype. J is TRBJ1-2 and V is TRBV12-3 or TRBV12-4, with D perhaps matching TRBD1 (5 bases). The V end was cut by 7 bases, the J end by 5 bases, with 20 bases between. The CDR3 spans 15 residues. The CDR3 region is CASTTSGTTLYGYTF. The DNA of the CDR3 is TGTGCCAGCACCACATCAGGGACTACACTTTATGGCTACACCTTC.

Notes on this clonotype: Given a much more abundant clone one base away, this may be a read error. The chain combines TRBV4-1 with TRBJ2-1; 7 bases match TRBD1. Germline CDR1 and CDR2: MGHRA and YSYEKL. This CDR3 contains 16 residues. In nucleotides, the CDR3 is TGCGACAGCAGCCAAGATCCCCAGGGGGCCTACAATGAGCAGTTCTTC. Protein product: CDSSQDPQGAYNEQFF.

This clonotype appeared a few times. V usage is TRBV6-1 and J usage is TRBJ1-1; 10 bases fit TRBD1. Germline lookup yields CDR1 MNHNS and CDR2 SASEGT. V shed 3 bases, J shed 11 bases, and the junction held 3 bases outside the gene matches. This CDR3 comprises 12 residues. In nucleotides, the CDR3 is TGTGCCAGCAGTGAGGGACAGGGGACGGCTTTCTTT. Its protein product is CASSEGQGTAFF.

The chain combines TRBV30 with TRBJ2-4; tentative D call: TRBD1 (6 bases). The ends were cut back, 3 bases at V and 5 bases at J, with 17 bases in the middle. Germline assignment: CDR1 GTSNPN and CDR2 SVGIG (reference sequence). The CDR3 covers 15 residues. Here the CDR3 DNA reads TGTGCCTGGAGGCCCCGGTGGACAGTCGAAAACATTCAGTACTTC. Translation gives CAWRPRWTVENIQYF.

The chain employs TRBV19 and TRBJ2-3; D not resolved. Trimming shortened V by 2 bases and J by 5 bases, and 11 bases separated the two germline ends. Germline-derived CDR1 and CDR2 are LNHDA and SQIVND (reference sequence). The CDR3 sequence is 14 residues long. The CDR3 DNA follows: TGTGCCAGTAGTATACCCGGGCTGGGAGATACGCAGTATTTT. The encoded protein is CASSIPGLGDTQYF.

This clonotype was picked up many times. The V and J genes are TRBV7-9 and TRBJ2-5; D is tentatively TRBD1 or TRBD2 (5 bases each). Deletions cut 2 bases from V and 2 bases from J, with 15 bases between. This CDR3 comprises 16 residues. Germline V gene lookup returns CDR1 SEHNR and CDR2 FQNEAQ (reference sequence). The CDR3 DNA reads TGTGCCAGCAGCTTAATCGGGATGAAGGGGCAAGAGACCCAGTACTTC. Translated: CASSLIGMKGQETQYF. The full variable domain, in which reference TRBV7-9 and TRBJ2-5 provide the parts outside the CDR3, is DTGVSQNPRHKITKRGQNVTFRCDPISEHNRLYWYRQTLGQGPEFLTYFQNEAQLEKSRLLSDRFSAERPKGSFSTLEIQRTEQGDSAMYLCASSLIGMKGQETQYFGPGTRLLVL.

This clonotype has at least ten counts. J is TRBJ1-2 and V is TRBV6-1; maybe TRBD1 (5 bases). The CDR3 extends over 14 amino acids. CDR1 is MNHNS and CDR2 is SASEGT in the germline V gene. The V gene lost 8 bases and the J gene lost 4 bases, with 17 bases spanning the gap. CDR3 region: CASAAFGTAYGYTF. The CDR3 nucleotides read TGTGCCAGCGCAGCTTTCGGGACGGCCTATGGCTACACCTTC.

This clonotype was found a few times. The rearrangement links TRBV20-1 to TRBJ2-5; D gene ambiguous. This CDR3 is 15 amino acids long. The germline CDR1 and CDR2 sequences are DFQATT and SNEGSKA (reference sequence). Trimming left V 5 bases short and J 3 bases short, with 19 bases between. DNA for the CDR3: TGCAGTGCTGGCCCCTTTAGGTTTAGTGAAGAGACCCAGTACTTC. The encoded protein is CSAGPFRFSEETQYF.

This clonotype was seen only a few times. The chain is built from TRBV5-1 and TRBJ2-5; D remains unclear. Trimming left V 0 bases short and J 6 bases short, with 15 bases between. The length of the CDR3 is 15 residues. From germline, CDR1 is SGHRS and CDR2 YFSETQ. This chain's CDR3 is CASSLVRRPGQTQYF. The CDR3 coding sequence is TGCGCCAGCAGCTTGGTTCGGCGCCCCGGCCAGACCCAGTACTTC.

This chain links TRBV27 with TRBJ1-1; maybe TRBD1 (5 bases). The V gene's germline CDR1 is MNHEY and CDR2 SMNVEV (reference sequence). Trimming cost V 3 bases and J 0 bases, with 8 bases left between them. The CDR3 consists of 14 residues. CDR3 DNA: TGTGCCAGCAGTTTCCAGGGAATGAACACTGAAGCTTTCTTT. It codes for CASSFQGMNTEAFF.

This clonotype was counted ten times or more. CDR3 sequence reads: CSASPSSYNSPLHF. As DNA, the CDR3 is TGCAGTGCTAGCCCCAGCTCCTATAATTCACCCCTCCACTTT. J is TRBJ1-6 and V is TRBV20-1; D remains ambiguous. The V gene lost 3 bases and the J gene lost 0 bases, with 6 bases spanning the gap. The CDR3 has 14 residues. Germline V gives CDR1 DFQATT, CDR2 SNEGSKA (reference sequence).

V is TRBV27 and J is TRBJ2-2; a possible D gene is TRBD2 (6 bases). Germline CDR1 MNHEY, CDR2 SMNVEV (reference sequence). V shed 1 base and J shed 7 bases, with 16 bases lying between them. CDR3 length: 16 amino acids. CDR3 residues: CASSLWGPPRDGELFF. The CDR3 coding sequence is TGTGCCAGCAGTTTATGGGGACCGCCGCGGGACGGGGAGCTGTTTTTT.

The chain recombines TRBV10-3 with TRBJ2-3; D call uncertain. Germline-derived CDR1 and CDR2 are ENHRY and SYGVKD. V shed 9 bases and J shed 4 bases, with 17 bases lying between them. The CDR3 totals 14 residues. This CDR3 is CAISVAVGADTQYF. The CDR3 DNA sequence: TGTGCCATATCAGTTGCAGTCGGTGCAGATACGCAGTATTTT.

This rearrangement joins TRBV13 to TRBJ2-3, with 7 bases fitting TRBD1. CDR1 PRHDT and CDR2 FYEKMQ come from the germline V gene (reference sequence). This CDR3 contains 14 residues. Trimming took 3 bases from V and 7 from J; bases not matched to a gene: 7. The DNA of the CDR3 is TGTGCCAGCAGCTTCGACAGGGCGGTTAATACGCAGTATTTT. This gives the protein CASSFDRAVNTQYF.

The chain employs TRBV20-1 and TRBJ2-3; D gene unclear. Trimming shortened V by 4 bases and J by 2 bases, and 13 bases separated the two germline ends. Germline V lookup: CDR1 DFQATT, CDR2 SNEGSKA (reference sequence). The CDR3 extends over 14 amino acids. The CDR3 bases are TGCAGTGCTAAGCCACTCGGCCACACAGATACGCAGTATTTT. It translates to CSAKPLGHTDTQYF.

J is TRBJ2-7 and V is TRBV7-9; unclear D gene. The V end lost 3 bases, the J end lost 2 bases, and 5 bases lay between the germline ends. Germline CDR1 SEHNR, CDR2 FQNEAQ (reference sequence). CDR3 size: 12 residues. The CDR3 coding sequence is TGTGCCAGCAGCTTTCAAGCCTACGAGCAGTACTTC. The encoded protein is CASSFQAYEQYF. The complete variable domain, with remaining parts taken from reference TRBV7-9 and TRBJ2-7, reads DTGVSQNPRHKITKRGQNVTFRCDPISEHNRLYWYRQTLGQGPEFLTYFQNEAQLEKSRLLSDRFSAERPKGSFSTLEIQRTEQGDSAMYLCASSFQAYEQYFGPGTRLTVT.

There are a few counts of this clonotype. The chain recombines TRBV20-1 with TRBJ2-2, with D unresolved. Germline loops: CDR1 DFQATT, CDR2 SNEGSKA (reference sequence). Trimming took 3 bases from V and 5 from J, leaving 4 bases between them. The CDR3 runs to 11 residues. In DNA form, the CDR3 reads TGCAGTGCTAGGCATACCGGGGAGCTGTTTTTT. This gives the protein CSARHTGELFF.

This clonotype was recorded a few times. The gene calls are TRBV4-1 and TRBJ1-1; D gene uncertain. The CDR3 is 14 amino acids. The ends were cut back, 0 bases at V and 0 bases at J, with 5 bases in the middle. CDR1 and CDR2 (germline): MGHRA, YSYEKL. CDR3 nucleotides: TGCGCCAGCAGCCAAGAAGGGCTGAACACTGAAGCTTTCTTT. Amino acid sequence: CASSQEGLNTEAFF.

This clonotype was recorded many times. The genes are TRBV3-1 and TRBJ2-2; D ambiguous. V was shortened by 0 bases and J by 7 bases, with 9 bases between the two germline ends. CDR1 and CDR2 (germline): LGHDT, YNNKEL (reference sequence). The CDR3 loop spans 14 amino acids. Written as DNA, the CDR3 is TGTGCCAGCAGCCAAGAGCTCCGCGGCGGGGAGCTGTTTTTT. It specifies CASSQELRGGELFF. The full variable domain, in which reference TRBV3-1 and TRBJ2-2 provide the parts outside the CDR3, is DTAVSQTPKYLVTQMGNDKSIKCEQNLGHDTMYWYKQDSKKFLKIMFSYNNKELIINETVPNRFSPKSPDKAHLNLHINSLELGDSAVYFCASSQELRGGELFFGEGSRLTVL.

This clonotype was recorded a few times. The rearrangement uses TRBV9 and TRBJ2-1, with 8 bases that match TRBD2. Germline CDR1 SGDLS, CDR2 YYNGEE. CDR3 size: 17 residues. The J segment lost 4 bases and the V segment lost 0 bases, leaving 9 bases of the junction unmatched. CDR3 in amino acids: CASSVVPSGGLYNEQFF. As DNA, the CDR3 is TGTGCCAGCAGCGTAGTACCTTCGGGGGGGCTTTACAATGAGCAGTTCTTC.